The 24 T cell receptor beta chains reported below all come from one sample, sequenced in a study of T cell changes during pregnancy in multiple sclerosis. Only in-frame clones appear in the TCRdb table, and some are missing; sequencing was by immunoSEQ multiplex PCR. The data show tens of thousands of clones, around nine tenths seen once. Sequenced here: CD4+ T cells from peripheral blood mononuclear cells, sampled in the third trimester of pregnancy. These receptor sequences come from a female donor in good health, enrolled as a control in a pregnancy study.

The chain carries TRBV11-3 and TRBJ1-2; TRBD1 matches at 9 bases. There are 13 residues in the CDR3. J was trimmed by 5 bases and V by 4 bases; bases with no gene match: 2. Germline assignment: CDR1 SGHNT and CDR2 YENEEA. The CDR3 region is CASSSGQGYGYTF. The DNA for the CDR3 is TGTGCCAGCAGCTCGGGACAGGGATATGGCTACACCTTC.

This chain connects TRBV30 to TRBJ1-6; TRBD1 aligns across 10 bases. The length of the CDR3 is 17 residues. In germline, CDR1 is GTSNPN, CDR2 SVGIG (reference sequence). V was pared by 3 bases and J by 6 bases, with 11 bases of the junction left unmatched. The CDR3, as DNA: TGTGCCTGGAGCCTCCTAGGGGGACAGGGGTTTAATTCACCCCTCCACTTT. It is translated as CAWSLLGGQGFNSPLHF.

This chain joins TRBV30 and TRBJ2-5; 8 bases are a match to TRBD1. Trimming cost V 4 bases and J 5 bases; bases outside gene matches: 6. Germline V gene lookup returns CDR1 GTSNPN and CDR2 SVGIG (reference sequence). This CDR3 is 13 amino acids long. The CDR3 DNA sequence: TGTGCCTGGACCTCAGGGGGCCGGGAGACCCAGTACTTC. This gives the protein CAWTSGGRETQYF.

V gene TRBV19 combines with J gene TRBJ1-1; D is possibly TRBD1 (5 bases). Trimming cost V 8 bases and J 0 bases, with 16 bases left between them. The CDR3 totals 15 residues. CDR1 and CDR2 (germline): LNHDA, SQIVND (reference sequence). In DNA form, the CDR3 reads TGTGCCAGTTACAAAGGAGGAGGGGTGAACACTGAAGCTTTCTTT. This translates into CASYKGGGVNTEAFF.

The chain joins TRBV6-1 to TRBJ1-2, with TRBD1 matching over 10 bases. In germline, CDR1 is MNHNS, CDR2 SASEGT. The J segment lost 4 bases and the V segment lost 6 bases, leaving 8 bases of the junction unmatched. The CDR3 has 15 residues. The CDR3: CASSPGDRGTYGYTF. Written as DNA, the CDR3 is TGTGCCAGCAGCCCAGGGGACAGGGGCACCTATGGCTACACCTTC.

The gene calls are TRBV11-2 and TRBJ2-1; no clear D gene. V dropped 4 bases and J dropped 4 bases, with 8 bases sitting between them. CDR1 SGHAT and CDR2 FQNNGV come from the germline V gene. This CDR3 has 13 residues. The CDR3 DNA sequence: TGTGCCAGCAGCTCCCTTATTTACAATGAGCAGTTCTTC. The encoded protein is CASSSLIYNEQFF.

The chain recombines TRBV5-5 with TRBJ1-5; D may be TRBD1 (5 bases). The length of the CDR3 is 14 residues. The V end was cut by 4 bases, the J end by 5 bases, with 13 bases between. Looked up from germline, CDR1 is SGHKS and CDR2 is YYEKEE (reference sequence). The CDR3, as DNA: TGTGCCAGCAGCCCGAGACAGCGGGATCAGCCCCAGCATTTT. As protein: CASSPRQRDQPQHF. Combining the CDR3 with reference TRBV5-5 and TRBJ1-5 gives the whole variable domain DAGVTQSPTHLIKTRGQQVTLRCSPISGHKSVSWYQQVLGQGPQFIFQYYEKEERGRGNFPDRFSARQFPNYSSELNVNALLLGDSALYLCASSPRQRDQPQHFGDGTRLSIL.

This clone was found once. The J gene is TRBJ1-2, the V gene TRBV5-6; D might be TRBD1 (5 bases). Germline V lookup: CDR1 SGHDT, CDR2 YYEEEE. Trimming cost V 0 bases and J 6 bases, with 15 bases left between them. CDR3 length: 15 amino acids. CDR3 in amino acids: CASSLVVRGSDGYTF. The CDR3 DNA reads as TGTGCCAGCAGCTTGGTTGTTAGGGGCTCCGATGGCTACACCTTC.

The rearrangement links TRBV5-1 to TRBJ1-6; tentative D call: TRBD1 (6 bases). Germline CDR1 SGHRS, CDR2 YFSETQ. The ends were cut back, 6 bases at V and 7 bases at J, with 20 bases in the middle. This CDR3 is 16 amino acids long. The CDR3 region has the DNA TGCGCCAGCACCCCCCACTCAAGGGGGTCGAATTCACCCCTCCACTTT. It codes for CASTPHSRGSNSPLHF.

The gene calls are TRBV29-1 and TRBJ2-5; 11 nucleotides align to TRBD1. J was trimmed by 1 base and V by 6 bases; bases with no gene match: 7. CDR3 size: 15 residues. CDR1 is SQVTM and CDR2 is ANQGSEA in the germline V gene. The CDR3 loop is CSVADRGPLQETQYF. The CDR3 DNA follows: TGCAGCGTGGCGGACAGGGGGCCCCTCCAAGAGACCCAGTACTTC. Complete variable domain (other parts from reference TRBV29-1 and TRBJ2-5): SAVISQKPSRDICQRGTSLTIQCQVDSQVTMMFWYRQQPGQSLTLIATANQGSEATYESGFVIDKFPISRPNLTFSTLTVSNMSPEDSSIYLCSVADRGPLQETQYFGPGTRLLVL.

The chain couples TRBV6-5 to TRBJ2-1; D not resolved. Germline CDR1 reads MNHEY; CDR2 reads SVGAGI. The CDR3 consists of 12 residues. Trimming cost V 6 bases and J 5 bases, with 8 bases left between them. The CDR3 DNA sequence: TGTGCCAGCAGCCGCGCACACAATGAGCAGTTCTTC. Translating gives CASSRAHNEQFF.

The chain combines TRBV6-6 with TRBJ1-2, with no clear D. The ends were cut back, 0 bases at V and 8 bases at J, with 16 bases in the middle. This CDR3 region has 15 residues. CDR1 is MNHNY, CDR2 SVGAGI, per germline (reference sequence). DNA for the CDR3: TGTGCCAGCAGTTACTCGATTATAGGGAGTGGCGGCTACACCTTC. Residues: CASSYSIIGSGGYTF.

The chain uses TRBV4-2 and TRBJ1-2, with D hard to call. This CDR3 is 16 amino acids long. Germline values: CDR1 LGHNA, CDR2 YNFKEQ. Trimming shortened V by 1 base and J by 1 base, and 13 bases separated the two germline ends. The CDR3 DNA reads as TGTGCCAGCAGCCAAGCTGCCTCTGCGGGTAACTATGGCTACACCTTC. It codes for CASSQAASAGNYGYTF.

Remarks on this clone: A read error may account for a junction end that differs from germline. This chain joins TRBV7-7 and TRBJ2-2; D gene uncertain. CDR1 and CDR2 (germline): SSHAT, FNYEAQ (reference sequence). The CDR3 loop spans 16 amino acids. CDR3 in amino acids: CASSLGRQVNTGELFF. The CDR3 nucleotides are TGTGCTAGCAGCTTGGGCCGCCAGGTGAACACCGGGGAGCTGTTTTTT. Filled out from reference TRBV7-7 and TRBJ2-2, the complete variable domain reads GAGVSQSPRYKVTKRGQDVTLRCDPISSHATLYWYQQALGQGPEFLTYFNYEAQPDKSGLPSDRFSAERPEGSISTLTIQRTEQRDSAMYRCASSLGRQVNTGELFFGEGSRLTVL.

V and J are TRBV5-5 and TRBJ2-5; TRBD2 matches 13 bases. The junction had 4 bases not matched to a gene; V was cut back by 4 bases and J by 1 base. The germline gives CDR1 SGHKS, CDR2 YYEKEE (reference sequence). The CDR3 spans 16 residues. The CDR3 sequence is CASSPTSGGIQETQYF. As DNA, the CDR3 is TGTGCCAGCAGCCCGACTAGCGGGGGGATCCAAGAGACCCAGTACTTC.

This clone is a singleton in its sample. The V call is TRBV27, the J call TRBJ2-1; possibly TRBD1 for D (6 bases). Germline V CDR1 and CDR2: MNHEY, SMNVEV (reference sequence). Trimming removed 5 bases from V and 6 bases from J, with 17 bases in between. This CDR3 spans 15 amino acids. CDR3 protein: CASSLLSTGLNEQFF. CDR3 bases: TGTGCCAGCAGTCTGCTCTCGACAGGTCTCAATGAGCAGTTCTTC.

The rearrangement uses TRBV9 and TRBJ2-7; possible D gene TRBD1, 5 bases. CDR1 and CDR2 from the germline V gene are SGDLS and YYNGEE. Trimming shortened V by 0 bases and J by 2 bases, and 9 bases separated the two germline ends. The CDR3 runs 14 residues. The CDR3 coding sequence is TGTGCCAGCAGCGTAGTTCAGGGCCCCTACGAGCAGTACTTC. This sequence encodes CASSVVQGPYEQYF. The entire variable domain, with the rest obtained from reference TRBV9 and TRBJ2-7, is as follows: DSGVTQTPKHLITATGQRVTLRCSPRSGDLSVYWYQQSLDQGLQFLIQYYNGEERAKGNILERFSAQQFPDLHSELNLSSLELGDSALYFCASSVVQGPYEQYFGPGTRLTVT.

This chain's CDR3 is CASSSQTSSGQETQYF. As DNA, the CDR3 is TGTGCCAGCAGCTCGCAGACTAGTTCAGGACAAGAGACCCAGTACTTC. The gene calls are TRBV7-2 and TRBJ2-5; weak D call: TRBD2 (6 bases). The CDR3 length is 16 residues. Germline values: CDR1 SGHTA, CDR2 FQGNSA. Trimming stripped 4 bases from V and 2 bases from J, with 17 bases between. Using reference TRBV7-2 and TRBJ2-5 for the parts outside the CDR3, the full variable domain is GAGVSQSPSNKVTEKGKDVELRCDPISGHTALYWYRQSLGQGLEFLIYFQGNSAPDKSGLPSDRFSAERTGGSVSTLTIQRTQQEDSAVYLCASSSQTSSGQETQYFGPGTRLLVL.

Remarks on this clone: The CDR3 ends on some other residue instead of the conserved phenylalanine or tryptophan, so this is likely a read error. The rearrangement uses TRBV18 and TRBJ2-7; 7 bases map to TRBD1. J was trimmed by 1 base and V by 3 bases; bases with no gene match: 3. The germline gives CDR1 KGHSH, CDR2 LQKENI. There are 14 residues in the CDR3. CDR3 DNA: TGTGCCAGCTCACCGGACAGGAGTTCCTACGAGCAGTACCTC. This encodes CASSPDRSSYEQYL.

The gene calls are TRBV9 and TRBJ1-6; no definite D call. The V end was cut by 4 bases, the J end by 0 bases, with 11 bases between. This CDR3 is 16 amino acids long. Germline V gene sequence: CDR1 SGDLS, CDR2 YYNGEE. The CDR3 here is CASSPGSGSYNSPLHF. The CDR3 nucleotides read TGTGCCAGCAGCCCCGGTTCGGGCTCCTATAATTCACCCCTCCACTTT.

The DNA of the CDR3 is TGTGCCAGCTCACCACCGTCAACAGCTTTAATGAACACTGAAGCTTTCTTT. Its protein product is CASSPPSTALMNTEAFF. This sequence joins TRBV18 and TRBJ1-1; no definite D call. V was trimmed by 0 bases and J by 0 bases, leaving 14 bases between them. Germline CDR1 and CDR2: KGHSH and LQKENI. This CDR3 has 17 amino acids.

The rearrangement uses TRBV9 and TRBJ1-1; 9 bases line up with TRBD1. The length of the CDR3 is 15 residues. Germline CDR1 is SGDLS and CDR2 is YYNGEE. With V trimmed by 5 bases and J by 1 base, 6 bases remained unmatched. CDR3 protein: CASSPGTGRNTEAFF. The CDR3 nucleotides read TGTGCCAGCAGTCCCGGGACAGGGAGGAACACTGAAGCTTTCTTT.

The rearrangement uses TRBV6-4 and TRBJ2-1; 8 bases line up with TRBD1. V dropped 4 bases and J dropped 10; count of bases not matched to a gene: 6. There are 13 residues in the CDR3. Germline V gene sequence: CDR1 MRHNA, CDR2 SNTAGT. CDR3 in amino acids: CASSAEQGDEQFF. DNA for the CDR3: TGTGCCAGCAGTGCGGAACAGGGGGACGAGCAGTTCTTC.

This chain joins TRBV10-1 and TRBJ1-1; D remains ambiguous. V dropped 0 bases and J dropped 1 base, with 12 bases sitting between them. This CDR3 region has 16 residues. The germline CDR1 and CDR2 sequences are WNHNN and SYGVQD (reference sequence). The CDR3 sequence: CASSESINRGNTEAFF. CDR3 nucleotide sequence: TGCGCCAGCAGTGAGTCGATCAACCGCGGGAACACTGAAGCTTTCTTT.